The clone carrying this T cell receptor beta chain was detected once. The antigen is undetermined. The source of the sample is a study of CD4 T cells in relation to SARS-CoV-2 and coronaviruses. Across the whole study: Crossreactive spike epitopes shared across donors were mapped to their HLA restriction. General study points: Compared with monoreactive clones, crossreactive clones showed significantly weaker SARS-CoV-2 expansion.

Germline CDR1 is MDHEN and CDR2 is SYDVKM. The trim removed 5 bases at V and 4 bases at J, leaving 3 bases unmatched. The CDR3 is 14 amino acids. CD4+ T cells from unexposed donors were obtained before the COVID-19 pandemic (2011-2018). The cells were cultured for less than twelve days before CD4+ T cells were isolated. Data came from immunoSEQ multiplex PCR; TCRdb stores just in-frame clones and leaves some out. This table holds approximately 17,000 clones, 70% to 80% found once. The sequence was obtained from a human donor in good health. What was sequenced was CD4+ T cells from PBMCs, cultured in vitro. This rearrangement joins TRBV28 to TRBJ2-5; TRBD2 matches at 11 bases. The CDR3 here is CASSPGTSGETQYF. CDR3 nucleotide sequence: TGTGCCAGCAGTCCAGGGACTAGCGGAGAGACCCAGTACTTC.